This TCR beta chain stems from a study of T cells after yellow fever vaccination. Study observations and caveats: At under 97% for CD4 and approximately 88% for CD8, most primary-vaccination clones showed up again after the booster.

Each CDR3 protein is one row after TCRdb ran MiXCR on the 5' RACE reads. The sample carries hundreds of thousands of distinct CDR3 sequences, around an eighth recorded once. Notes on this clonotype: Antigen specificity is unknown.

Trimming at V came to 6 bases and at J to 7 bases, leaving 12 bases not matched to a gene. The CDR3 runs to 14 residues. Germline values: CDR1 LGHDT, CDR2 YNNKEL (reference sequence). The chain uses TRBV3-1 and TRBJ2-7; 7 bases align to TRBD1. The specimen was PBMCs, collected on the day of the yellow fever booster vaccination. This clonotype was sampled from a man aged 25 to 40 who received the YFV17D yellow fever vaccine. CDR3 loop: CASSRQGVTWEQYF. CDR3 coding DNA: TGTGCCAGCAGTCGACAGGGAGTAACGTGGGAGCAGTACTTC.